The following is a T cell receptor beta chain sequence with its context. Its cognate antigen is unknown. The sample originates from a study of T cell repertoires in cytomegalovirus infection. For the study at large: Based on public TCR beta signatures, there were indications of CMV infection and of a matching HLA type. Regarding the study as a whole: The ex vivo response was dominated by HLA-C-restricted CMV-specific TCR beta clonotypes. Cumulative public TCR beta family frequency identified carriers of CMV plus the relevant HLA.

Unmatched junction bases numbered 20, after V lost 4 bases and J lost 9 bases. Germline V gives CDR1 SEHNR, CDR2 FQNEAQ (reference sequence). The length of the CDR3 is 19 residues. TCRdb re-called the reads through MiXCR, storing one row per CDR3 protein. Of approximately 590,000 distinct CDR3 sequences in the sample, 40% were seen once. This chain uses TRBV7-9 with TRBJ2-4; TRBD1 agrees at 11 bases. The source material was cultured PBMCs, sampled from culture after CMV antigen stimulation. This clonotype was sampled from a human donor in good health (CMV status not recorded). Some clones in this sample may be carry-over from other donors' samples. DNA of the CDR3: TGTGCCAGCAGCTCAACGGGGATCCGGGACAGGGGGAAAGGGAGCATTCAGTACTTC. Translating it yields CASSSTGIRDRGKGSIQYF.